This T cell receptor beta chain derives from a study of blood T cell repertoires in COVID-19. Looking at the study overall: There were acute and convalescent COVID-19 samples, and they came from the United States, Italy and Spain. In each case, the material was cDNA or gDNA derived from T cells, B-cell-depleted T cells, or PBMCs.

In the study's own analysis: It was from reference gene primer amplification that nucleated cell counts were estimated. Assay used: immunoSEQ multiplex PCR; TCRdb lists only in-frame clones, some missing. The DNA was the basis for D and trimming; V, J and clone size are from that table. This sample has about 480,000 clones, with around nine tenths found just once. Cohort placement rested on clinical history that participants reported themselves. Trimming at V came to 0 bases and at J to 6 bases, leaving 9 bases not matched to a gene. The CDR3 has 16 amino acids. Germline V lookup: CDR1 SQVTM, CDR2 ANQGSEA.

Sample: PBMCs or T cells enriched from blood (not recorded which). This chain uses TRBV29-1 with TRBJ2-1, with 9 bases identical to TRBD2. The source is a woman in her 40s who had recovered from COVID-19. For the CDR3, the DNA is TGCAGCGTTGAAGATATAGGGACTAGCTCTGGCAATGAGCAGTTCTTC. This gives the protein CSVEDIGTSSGNEQFF.